Described below is a single T cell receptor beta chain sequence and its context. What it binds is unknown. The assay was immunoSEQ multiplex PCR, and TCRdb's table has in-frame clones only and misses some. The sample lists over 9,000 clones, approximately 75% occurring once. The data belong to a study of OX40 agonist ivuxolimab in advanced cancers. Study background: Patients were infused with ivuxolimab every 2 weeks at 0.01 to 10 mg/kg. Partial responses, seen in three patients, involved one hepatocellular carcinoma and two cutaneous melanomas.

In germline, CDR1 is SGHTA, CDR2 FQGNSA. Trimming took off 3 bases at V and 2 bases at J, with 13 bases between the two ends. This CDR3 contains 15 residues. Study conclusions and caveats: Patients who responded partially at 0.1-3.0 mg/kg showed clonal expansion ranking among the lowest. The study observed clonal expansion of CD4+ and CD8+ blood T cells by week 6 at 0.1 to 3.0 mg/kg.

The origin of this receptor is an adult with an advanced solid tumor such as melanoma, head and neck, liver or kidney cancer. This chain connects TRBV7-2 to TRBJ2-5; D call uncertain. The sequences come from CD4+ or CD8+ T cells sorted from blood, collected in a trial of the OX40 agonist ivuxolimab. The CDR3, as DNA: TGTGCCAGCAGCTTCCTAGTGCCTCCACAAGAGACCCAGTACTTC. Residues: CASSFLVPPQETQYF.